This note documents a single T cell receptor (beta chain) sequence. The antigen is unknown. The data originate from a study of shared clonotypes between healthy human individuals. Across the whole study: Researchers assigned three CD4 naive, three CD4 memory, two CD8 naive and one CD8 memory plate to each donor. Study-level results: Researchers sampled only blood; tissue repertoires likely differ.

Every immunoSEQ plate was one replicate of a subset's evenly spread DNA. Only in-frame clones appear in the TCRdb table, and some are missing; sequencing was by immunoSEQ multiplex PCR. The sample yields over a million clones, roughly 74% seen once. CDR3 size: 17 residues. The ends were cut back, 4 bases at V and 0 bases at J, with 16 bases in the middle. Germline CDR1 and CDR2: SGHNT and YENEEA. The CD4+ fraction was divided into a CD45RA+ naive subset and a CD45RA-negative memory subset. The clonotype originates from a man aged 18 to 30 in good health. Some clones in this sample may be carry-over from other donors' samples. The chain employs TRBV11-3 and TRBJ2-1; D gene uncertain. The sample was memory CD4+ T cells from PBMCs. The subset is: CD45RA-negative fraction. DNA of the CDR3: TGTGCCAGCAGCTCGCCGCTGAGCCCACGCTCCTACAATGAGCAGTTCTTC. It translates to CASSSPLSPRSYNEQFF. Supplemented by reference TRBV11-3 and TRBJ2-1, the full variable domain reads EAGVVQSPRYKIIEKKQPVAFWCNPISGHNTLYWYLQNLGQGPELLIRYENEEAVDDSQLPKDRFSAERLKGVDSTLKIQPAELGDSAVYLCASSSPLSPRSYNEQFFGPGTRLTVL.